These 20 T cell receptor beta chains were all obtained from the same sample, sequenced in a study of blood T cell repertoires in COVID-19. Produced via immunoSEQ multiplex PCR; TCRdb's table is partial and in-frame only. The table shows 80,000 to 95,000 clones, with roughly 82% occurring only once. Specimen: peripheral blood. Source of these receptors: a woman of 80 years or more with active or convalescent COVID-19.

J is TRBJ2-7 and V is TRBV5-4; D perhaps matches TRBD2 (7 bases). CDR3 size: 15 residues. Germline CDR1 is SGHNT and CDR2 is YYREEE (reference sequence). Trimming removed 4 bases from V and 7 bases from J, with 21 bases in between. As DNA, the CDR3 is TGTGCCAGCAGCCACCGCGGGGCGGGGGCAGGGGAGCAGTACTTC. This gives the protein CASSHRGAGAGEQYF.

This clone was counted only a few times. The V and J genes are TRBV5-1 and TRBJ2-1; weak D call: TRBD1 (6 bases). The CDR3 runs to 13 residues. Germline CDR1 is SGHRS and CDR2 is YFSETQ. V shed 4 bases and J shed 7 bases, with 12 bases lying between them. The CDR3 sequence: CASSSTQGNEQFF. The DNA of the CDR3 is TGCGCCAGCAGCAGCACTCAGGGGAATGAGCAGTTCTTC.

The chain uses TRBV29-1 and TRBJ1-6, with a tentative D call TRBD1 (5 bases). Germline CDR1 SQVTM, CDR2 ANQGSEA. The CDR3 has 12 residues. V was cut by 5 bases and J by 6 bases, with 8 bases left in between. The chain's CDR3 is CSVRDSNSPLHF. CDR3 coding DNA: TGCAGCGTTCGGGACTCTAATTCACCCCTCCACTTT.

The chain carries TRBV6-5 and TRBJ2-7, with 7 positions matching TRBD1. The J segment lost 2 bases and the V segment lost 6 bases, leaving 7 bases of the junction unmatched. The germline gives CDR1 MNHEY, CDR2 SVGAGI. This CDR3 spans 14 amino acids. CDR3: CASRLGQAAYEQYF. The CDR3 nucleotides are TGTGCCAGCAGGCTCGGACAGGCCGCCTACGAGCAGTACTTC.

The CDR3 spells CASSMTGGTDTQYF. CDR3 nucleotide sequence: TGTGCCAGCAGCATGACAGGGGGCACAGATACGCAGTATTTT. This chain joins TRBV25-1 and TRBJ2-3, with TRBD1 matching over 8 bases. CDR1 is MGHDK, CDR2 SYGVNS, per germline. Losses at the gene ends were 6 bases for V and 1 base for J; bases not matched to a gene: 3. The CDR3 spans 14 residues.

V usage is TRBV3-1 (or the pseudogene TRBV3-2) and J usage is TRBJ1-2; D unresolved. Germline CDR1 LGHDT, CDR2 YNNKEL (reference sequence). V lost 5 bases, J lost 8 bases, and 12 bases lay in between. The CDR3 runs to 12 residues. CDR3 sequence (DNA): TGTGCCAGCAGCGCCATAGGGAGAGGCTACACCTTC. Its translation: CASSAIGRGYTF.

The chain is built from TRBV4-1 and TRBJ1-2; D may be TRBD1 (6 bases). Germline V gene lookup returns CDR1 MGHRA and CDR2 YSYEKL. V gave up 4 bases and J gave up 7 bases, with 16 bases separating them. There are 14 residues in the CDR3. For the CDR3, the DNA is TGCGCCAGCAGCCCTCCCTACAGGGAGAGTGGCTACACCTTC. Amino acid sequence: CASSPPYRESGYTF.

This chain joins TRBV7-2 and TRBJ1-2; no firm D call. The CDR3 totals 16 residues. Germline CDR1 reads SGHTA; CDR2 reads FQGNSA. The V end was cut by 5 bases, the J end by 1 base, with 17 bases between. The CDR3 DNA reads TGTGCCAGCAGCCCGAGCACCCCTCTTAATAACTATGGCTACACCTTC. Translated: CASSPSTPLNNYGYTF.

The chain links TRBV19 to TRBJ2-3; D possibly corresponds to TRBD2 (6 bases). Germline lookup yields CDR1 LNHDA and CDR2 SQIVND (reference sequence). The CDR3 is 14 residues long. Trimming took off 4 bases at V and 6 bases at J, with 14 bases between the two ends. Here the CDR3 DNA reads TGTGCCAGTAGTAAGGCCGGGACTCTGGATACGCAGTATTTT. Translating gives CASSKAGTLDTQYF.

The rearrangement uses TRBV18 and TRBJ2-7, with 8 bases fitting TRBD1. This CDR3 comprises 16 residues. The V gene's germline CDR1 is KGHSH and CDR2 LQKENI. With V trimmed by 2 bases and J by 9 bases, 15 bases remained unmatched. CDR3 sequence (DNA): TGTGCCAGCTCACCAGACGGACAGGGCACCCTCTTGGGGCAGTACTTC. It translates to CASSPDGQGTLLGQYF. The whole variable domain, remainder taken from reference TRBV18 and TRBJ2-7, is NAGVMQNPRHLVRRRGQEARLRCSPMKGHSHVYWYRQLPEEGLKFMVYLQKENIIDESGMPKERFSAEFPKEGPSILRIQQVVRGDSAAYFCASSPDGQGTLLGQYFGPGTRLTVT.

The gene calls are TRBV6-2 or TRBV6-3 and TRBJ1-6; unclear D gene. The germline V gene has CDR1 MNHEY and CDR2 SVGEGT. This CDR3 spans 12 amino acids. Trimming took off 4 bases at V and 9 bases at J, with 7 bases between the two ends. In DNA form, the CDR3 reads TGTGCCAGCAGTTCCATTCCTTCACCCCTCCACTTT. Amino acid sequence: CASSSIPSPLHF.

This clone appeared a single time. V usage is TRBV3-1 (or the pseudogene TRBV3-2) and J usage is TRBJ2-5; 7 nucleotides match TRBD2. With 6 bases clipped from V and 7 bases from J, the junction kept 5 bases outside the gene matches. Germline CDR1 LGHDT, CDR2 YNNKEL (reference sequence). The CDR3 spans 12 residues. CDR3 nucleotides: TGTGCCAGCAGGGGAACGGGGGGGACCCAGTACTTC. Amino acids: CASRGTGGTQYF.

The CDR3 DNA reads TGTGCCAGCACCGCGGAGCGGAACACTGAAGCTTTCTTT. Protein sequence: CASTAERNTEAFF. This sequence joins TRBV28 and TRBJ1-1; D unresolved. V dropped 7 bases and J dropped 1 base, with 10 bases sitting between them. The CDR3 runs to 13 residues. Germline-derived CDR1 and CDR2 are MDHEN and SYDVKM.

V usage is TRBV10-3 and J usage is TRBJ2-1, with D tentatively TRBD1 (5 bases). Germline V gives CDR1 ENHRY, CDR2 SYGVKD. The length of the CDR3 is 14 residues. V gave up 3 bases and J gave up 5 bases, with 11 bases separating them. CDR3 nucleotide sequence: TGTGCCATCAGTGAACAGGCTGGTAACAATGAGCAGTTCTTC. Its protein product is CAISEQAGNNEQFF.

V is TRBV7-9 and J is TRBJ2-1, with D tentatively TRBD2 (5 bases). The CDR3 runs 13 residues. Trimming removed 3 bases at V and 10 bases at J, with 13 bases between. Germline V gives CDR1 SEHNR, CDR2 FQNEAQ (reference sequence). For the CDR3, the DNA is TGTGCCAGCAGCTTTCGGGATGGATGGGAGCAGTTCTTC. Its protein is CASSFRDGWEQFF.

DNA for the CDR3: TGTGCCAGCAGCTTAGGGGCCAGCACCGGGGAGCTGTTTTTT. Its translation: CASSLGASTGELFF. The chain carries TRBV7-8 and TRBJ2-2; the D is unclear. There are 14 residues in the CDR3. Trimming took 1 base from V and 4 from J, leaving 7 bases between them. Germline CDR1 is SGHVS and CDR2 is FQNEAQ.

The genes are TRBV7-9 and TRBJ2-5; a weak D match, TRBD2 (7 bases). Trimming stripped 0 bases from V and 3 bases from J, with 17 bases between. Germline V gives CDR1 SEHNR, CDR2 FQNEAQ (reference sequence). The CDR3 consists of 17 residues. CDR3 amino acids: CASSLAGAGAPKETQYF. CDR3 in DNA: TGTGCCAGCAGCTTAGCGGGTGCGGGGGCACCCAAAGAGACCCAGTACTTC.

The genes are TRBV6-2 or TRBV6-3 and TRBJ1-5; D perhaps matches TRBD1 (5 bases). This CDR3 is built from 16 residues. V was shortened by 5 bases and J by 2 bases, with 16 bases between the two germline ends. The germline V gene has CDR1 MNHEY and CDR2 SVGEGT. CDR3: CASSDPGGRGNQPQHF. DNA for the CDR3: TGTGCCAGCAGTGACCCCGGGGGGAGAGGCAATCAGCCCCAGCATTTT.

This clone occurred many times. This clone may be a read error of a much larger clone one base away. The gene calls are TRBV4-1 and TRBJ1-2; D gene unclear. The CDR3 is 15 residues long. The V gene's germline CDR1 is MGHRA and CDR2 YSYEKL. CDR3 in amino acids: CPSSHDSRENYGYTF. Written as DNA, the CDR3 is TGCCCCAGCAGCCACGACTCCCGGGAGAACTATGGCTACACCTTC.

J is TRBJ1-2 and V is TRBV27; D remains ambiguous. The germline V gene encodes CDR1 MNHEY and CDR2 SMNVEV (reference sequence). The V end was cut by 8 bases, the J end by 4 bases, with 14 bases between. The CDR3 runs 13 residues. CDR3 in amino acids: CASGYRSGYGYTF. The CDR3 DNA sequence: TGTGCCAGCGGATACAGAAGCGGCTATGGCTACACCTTC.